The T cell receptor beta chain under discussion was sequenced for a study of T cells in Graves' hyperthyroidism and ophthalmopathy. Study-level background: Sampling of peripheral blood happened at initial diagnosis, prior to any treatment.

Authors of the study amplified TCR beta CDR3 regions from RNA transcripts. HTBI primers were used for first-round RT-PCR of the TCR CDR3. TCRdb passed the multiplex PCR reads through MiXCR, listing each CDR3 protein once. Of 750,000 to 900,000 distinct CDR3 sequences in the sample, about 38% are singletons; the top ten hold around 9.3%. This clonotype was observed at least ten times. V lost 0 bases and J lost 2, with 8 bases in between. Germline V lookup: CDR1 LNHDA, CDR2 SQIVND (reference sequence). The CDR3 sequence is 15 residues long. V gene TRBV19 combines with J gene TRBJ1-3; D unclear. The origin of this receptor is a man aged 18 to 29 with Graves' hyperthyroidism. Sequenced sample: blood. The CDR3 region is CASSIDRTAGNTIYF. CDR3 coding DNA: TGTGCCAGTAGTATAGATCGGACGGCTGGAAACACCATATATTTT.